The present entry profiles one T cell receptor (beta chain) with its context. The antigen remains unidentified. These data come from a study of cytomegalovirus exposure and HLA in healthy donors. V lost 0 bases and J lost 4, with 12 bases in between. Germline CDR1 LNHDA, CDR2 SQIVND (reference sequence). The CDR3 covers 15 residues. The PCR had 60 Vbeta and 13 Jbeta primers. The protocol was immunoSEQ multiplex PCR, while the TCRdb copy is restricted to in-frame clones and leaves out a portion. In the table there are about 130,000 clones, 75% to 90% of which are singletons. Study results and limitations: For TCR beta chains, V- and J-gene trimming was later linked to a missense DCLRE1C variant.

This chain uses TRBV19 with TRBJ1-2; a weak D match, TRBD1 (5 bases). The clonotype was recovered from a man aged 25 to 45 in good health and CMV-seropositive. Sequenced material: PBMCs. The CDR3 nucleotides are TGTGCCAGTAGTATAGATCTTACCAGGGTCTATGGCTACACCTTC. Protein sequence: CASSIDLTRVYGYTF.